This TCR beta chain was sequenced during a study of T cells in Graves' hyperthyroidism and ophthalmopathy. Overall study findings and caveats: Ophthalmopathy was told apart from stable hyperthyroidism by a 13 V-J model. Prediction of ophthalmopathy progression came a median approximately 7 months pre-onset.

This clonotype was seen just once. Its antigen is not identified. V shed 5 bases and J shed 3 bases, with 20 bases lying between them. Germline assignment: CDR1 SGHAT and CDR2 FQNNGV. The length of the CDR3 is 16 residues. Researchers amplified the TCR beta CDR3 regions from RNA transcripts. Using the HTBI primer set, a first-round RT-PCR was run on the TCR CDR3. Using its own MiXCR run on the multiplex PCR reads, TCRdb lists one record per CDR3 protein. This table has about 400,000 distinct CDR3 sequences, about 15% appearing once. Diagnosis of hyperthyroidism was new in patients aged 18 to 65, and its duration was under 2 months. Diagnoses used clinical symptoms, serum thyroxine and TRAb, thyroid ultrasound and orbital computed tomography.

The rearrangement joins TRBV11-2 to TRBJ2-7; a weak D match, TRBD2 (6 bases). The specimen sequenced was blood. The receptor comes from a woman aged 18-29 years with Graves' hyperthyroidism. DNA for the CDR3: TGTGCCAGCAGCCCGCAGGCGACTAGTGGATACTACGAGCAGTACTTC. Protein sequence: CASSPQATSGYYEQYF. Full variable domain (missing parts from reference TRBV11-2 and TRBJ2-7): EAGVAQSPRYKIIEKRQSVAFWCNPISGHATLYWYQQILGQGPKLLIQFQNNGVVDDSQLPKDRFSAERLKGVDSTLKIQPAKLEDSAVYLCASSPQATSGYYEQYFGPGTRLTVT.